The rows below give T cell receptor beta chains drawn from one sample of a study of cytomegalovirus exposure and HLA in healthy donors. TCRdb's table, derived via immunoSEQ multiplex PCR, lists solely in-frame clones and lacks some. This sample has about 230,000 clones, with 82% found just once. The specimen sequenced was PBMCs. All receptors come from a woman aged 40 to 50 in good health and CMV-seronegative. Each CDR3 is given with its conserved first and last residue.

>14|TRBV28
CASSKQGQNEKLFF
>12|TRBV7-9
CASSLAQDEQYF
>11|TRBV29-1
CSVEYGYGYTF
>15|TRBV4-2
CASSQGGLAEETQYF
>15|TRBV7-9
CASSLQGASTYEQYF
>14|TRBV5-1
CASRRGLSSYEQYF
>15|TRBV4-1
CASSHTTGGDSPLHF
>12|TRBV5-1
CASSLTGDVLTF
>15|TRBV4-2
CASSQVGGSNYGYTF
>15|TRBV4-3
CASSQNQALGYEQYF
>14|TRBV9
CASSVASGYNEQFF
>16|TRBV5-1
CASSPGLAANSDTQYF
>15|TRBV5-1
CASRYSGGATDTQYF
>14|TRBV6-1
CASSQGGHYNEQFF
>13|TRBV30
CAWTYRERLEQYF
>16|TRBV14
CASSHPRRDSPYEQYF
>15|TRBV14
CASSPSLAGMETQYF
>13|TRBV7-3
CASSLGGDTEAFF
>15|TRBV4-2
CASSRPGEPRDTIYF
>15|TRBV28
CASGGAHQVGTEAFF
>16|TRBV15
CATSSPPGQGGNTIYF
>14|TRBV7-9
CASSIEGVWDEQYF
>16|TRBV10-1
CASSRTSGVSYNEQFF
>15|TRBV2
CASSDSVSSVTEAFF
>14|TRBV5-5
CASSLDSYTGELFF
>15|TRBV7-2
CASSFDSVVNTEAFF
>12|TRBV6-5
CASSQGSGEQYF
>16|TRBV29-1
CSVEGGGETPTGELFF
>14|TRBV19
CASSVSQGNEKLFF
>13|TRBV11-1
CASSSPGGDTQYF
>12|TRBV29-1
CSVGGVNEKLFF
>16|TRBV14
CASSQQGMSSYNEQFF
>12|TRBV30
CAWDSYQETQYF
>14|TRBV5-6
CASSLGTGFYEQYF
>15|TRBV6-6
CASRPLSGSGNTIYF
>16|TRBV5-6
CASSSAGGTYTDTQYF
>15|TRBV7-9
CASRTIPSPTDTQYF
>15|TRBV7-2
CASSLRRGQNYGYTF
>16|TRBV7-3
CASSSGQGVATETQYF
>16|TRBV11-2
CASSPLGGRGLQPQHF
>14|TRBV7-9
CASSRGLSWETQYF
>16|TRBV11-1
CASSPGQGIGDSPLHF
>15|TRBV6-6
CASSPERLSTGELFF
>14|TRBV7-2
CASSLFGRGTEAFF
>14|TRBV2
CASSPDPRGQPQHF
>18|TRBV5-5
CASSRGTSGGAEADTQYF
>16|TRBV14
CASSQLTTGGPDTQYF
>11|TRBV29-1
CSVDRVREAFF
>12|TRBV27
CASGEGSEKLFF
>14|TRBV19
CASSIGGGAGTQYF
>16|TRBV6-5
CASSFQDRGMTGELFF
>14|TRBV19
CASSPTGVGEKLFF
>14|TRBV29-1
CSVEGVTGGYGYTF
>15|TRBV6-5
CASSQTSGGPGELFF
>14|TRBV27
CATFGVGSYTEAFF
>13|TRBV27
CASSNYQGVGYTF
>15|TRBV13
CASSYRRTGGYEQYF